The text below deals with one T cell receptor (beta chain). The data derive from a study of blood T cell repertoires in COVID-19. Germline CDR1 is KGHSH and CDR2 is LQKENI. This CDR3 contains 14 residues. The V gene end was trimmed by 2 bases and the J gene end by 6 bases; junction bases not matched to a gene: 4. Original processing methods: For nucleated cells, counts were estimated from reference gene primer amplification. Sequencing was performed with immunoSEQ multiplex PCR; in TCRdb, only in-frame clones are kept and a portion is missing. Clone size and V and J calls were adopted from that table, with D and trimming inferred from the DNA. The sample has 200,000 to 250,000 clones, more than 70% seen once.

The clonotype was recovered from a woman aged 40 to 50 with acute COVID-19. V usage is TRBV18 and J usage is TRBJ1-2, with 9 bases aligning to TRBD1. Material: PBMCs or T cells enriched from blood (not recorded which). This chain's CDR3 is CASSPSGQGNGYTF. CDR3 nucleotides: TGTGCCAGCTCACCATCGGGACAGGGAAATGGCTACACCTTC.